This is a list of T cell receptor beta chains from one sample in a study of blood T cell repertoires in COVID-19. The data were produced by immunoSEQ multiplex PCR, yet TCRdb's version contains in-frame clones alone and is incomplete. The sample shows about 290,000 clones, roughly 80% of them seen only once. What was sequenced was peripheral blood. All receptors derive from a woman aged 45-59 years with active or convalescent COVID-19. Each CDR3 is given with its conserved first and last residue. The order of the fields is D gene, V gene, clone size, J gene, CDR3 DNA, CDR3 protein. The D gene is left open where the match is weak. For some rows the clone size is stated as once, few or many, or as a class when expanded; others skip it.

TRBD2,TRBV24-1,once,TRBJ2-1,TGTGCCACCAGTGATCCTCTAGCGGGTCTTTTTTACAATGAGCAGTTCTTC,CATSDPLAGLFYNEQFF
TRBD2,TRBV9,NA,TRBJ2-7,TGTGCCAGCAGCGGAGTAGCGGGAGGGCCCAGCGAGCAGTACTTC,CASSGVAGGPSEQYF
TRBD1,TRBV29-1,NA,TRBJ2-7,TGCAGCGTTGAGGGGACAGGGACCTTGGTTGAGCAGTACTTC,CSVEGTGTLVEQYF
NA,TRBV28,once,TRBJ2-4,TGTGCCAGCAGTTCTCGGCTAGCGCGGCAAAACATTCAGTACTTC,CASSSRLARQNIQYF
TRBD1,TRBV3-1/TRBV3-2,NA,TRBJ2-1,TGTGCCAGCAGCCAAGGGTGGTACCGGGACAGGGTTCTCTTC,CASSQGWYRDRVLF
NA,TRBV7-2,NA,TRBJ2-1,TGTGCCAGCAGCCACGACGGGGGTTTTGAGCAGTTCTTC,CASSHDGGFEQFF
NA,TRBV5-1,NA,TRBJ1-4,TGCGCCAGCAGCTTCCTGGGGGGTTACGAAAAACTGTTTTTT,CASSFLGGYEKLFF
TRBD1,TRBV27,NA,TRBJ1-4,TGTGCCAGCAGTTTATACCCTCGGACAGGGATTAATGAAAAACTGTTTTTT,CASSLYPRTGINEKLFF
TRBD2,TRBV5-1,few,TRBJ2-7,TGCGCCAGCAGCTCGGGACTAGCGGGAGGGCCCTACGAGCAGTACTTC,CASSSGLAGGPYEQYF
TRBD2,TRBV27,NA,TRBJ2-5,TGTGCCAGCAGTTTATCCCCTGATCTAAGAGCGGGAGAGAGAGAGACCCAGTACTTC,CASSLSPDLRAGERETQYF
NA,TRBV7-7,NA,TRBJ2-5,TGTGCTAGCAGCTTAAGCGGCCTAGGTAGAGAGACCCAGTACTTC,CASSLSGLGRETQYF
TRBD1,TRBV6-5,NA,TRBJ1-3,TGTGCCAGCAGTAACAGGGGGAGCCCTGGAAACACCATATATTTT,CASSNRGSPGNTIYF
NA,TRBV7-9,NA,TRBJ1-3,TGTGCCAGCAGGGCCTCTGGAAACACCATATATTTT,CASRASGNTIYF
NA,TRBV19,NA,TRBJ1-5,TGTGCCAGTAGTATAGTACACGGCAATCAGCCCCAGCATTTT,CASSIVHGNQPQHF
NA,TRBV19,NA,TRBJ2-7,TGTGCCAGTAGTAATTGGGCCGGTAGCTCCTACGAGCAGTACTTC,CASSNWAGSSYEQYF
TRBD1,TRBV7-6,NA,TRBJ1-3,TGTGCCAGCAGCTTGGGTGGGACAGGGCCTTTCTCTGGAAACACCATATATTTT,CASSLGGTGPFSGNTIYF
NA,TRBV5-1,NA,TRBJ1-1,TGCGCCAGCAGCTTGTATTCAGGGAACACTGAAGCTTTCTTT,CASSLYSGNTEAFF
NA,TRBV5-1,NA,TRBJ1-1,TGCGCCAGCAGTCGAACGACAGGTCTGAACACTGAAGCTTTCTTT,CASSRTTGLNTEAFF
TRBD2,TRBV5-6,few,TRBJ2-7,TGTGCCAGCAGCGCGAGGGGACTGCGGATGGCGGGAGGGAACTACGAGCAGTACTTC,CASSARGLRMAGGNYEQYF
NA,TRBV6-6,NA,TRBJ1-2,TGTGCCAGCAGTGCCAGGGAAGGCTACACCTTC,CASSAREGYTF
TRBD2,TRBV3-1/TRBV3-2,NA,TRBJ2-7,TGTGCCAGCAGCCAAAGAGGGACTATAAAGAACTACGAGCAGTACTTC,CASSQRGTIKNYEQYF
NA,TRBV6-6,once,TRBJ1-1,TGTGCCAGCAGTTACTCTTCAGGGGTGGGTGAAGCTTTCTTT,CASSYSSGVGEAFF
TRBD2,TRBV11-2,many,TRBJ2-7,TGTGCCAGCAGCCAAAGCAGCGGGATCTTTCCCTACGAGCAGTACTTC,CASSQSSGIFPYEQYF
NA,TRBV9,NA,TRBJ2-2,TGTGCCAGCAGCGTAGTGGGAGTCGGCACCGGGGAGCTGTTTTTT,CASSVVGVGTGELFF
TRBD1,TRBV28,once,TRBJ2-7,TGTGCCAGCAGTGTACGACAGGGTCGGTCGTACTTC,CASSVRQGRSYF
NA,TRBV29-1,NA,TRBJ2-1,TGCAGCGCCATCCGGGACACCTACAATGAGCAGTTCTTC,CSAIRDTYNEQFF
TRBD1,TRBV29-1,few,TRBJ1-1,TGCAGCGCCAGAAGATCCGGGACAGGAATTATGAACACTGAAGCTTTCTTT,CSARRSGTGIMNTEAFF
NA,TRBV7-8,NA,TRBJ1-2,TGTGCCAGCAGCTTAGTTGGCAGGATCCTACTCGGGGACTATGGCTACACCTTC,CASSLVGRILLGDYGYTF
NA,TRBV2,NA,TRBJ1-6,TGTGCCAGCAGTTTAGGGGATGGAGCTAATTCACCCCTCCACTTT,CASSLGDGANSPLHF
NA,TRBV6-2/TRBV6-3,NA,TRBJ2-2,TGTGCCAGCAGTTACTTGGGGGAGGCCGGGGAGCTGTTTTTT,CASSYLGEAGELFF
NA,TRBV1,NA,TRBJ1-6,TGCACCAGCAGCCAAGAGGTGGGTGGGAGCTCCTATAATTCACCCCTCCACTTT,CTSSQEVGGSSYNSPLHF
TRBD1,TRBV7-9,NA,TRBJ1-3,TGTGCCAGCAGCCCCGGGACAGGGTCGTCTGGTGCCGGAAACACCATATATTTT,CASSPGTGSSGAGNTIYF
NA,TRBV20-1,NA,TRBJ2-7,TGCAGTGCTACGAATGGCAACGAGCAGTACTTC,CSATNGNEQYF
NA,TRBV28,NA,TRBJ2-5,TGTGCCAGCAGTCCCCGTTTGGTAGTCCAAGAGACCCAGTACTTC,CASSPRLVVQETQYF
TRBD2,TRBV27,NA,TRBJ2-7,TGTGCCAGCAGTAACTCCGGGACTAGCGGGGACCCCTACGAGCAGTACTTC,CASSNSGTSGDPYEQYF
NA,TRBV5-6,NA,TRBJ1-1,TGTGCCAGCAGCTTCCTAGGCTCGAACACTGAAGCTTTCTTT,CASSFLGSNTEAFF
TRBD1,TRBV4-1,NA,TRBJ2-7,TGCGCCAGCAGCCTCGGACAGGGGGCACCCTCGGGCGAGCAGTACTTC,CASSLGQGAPSGEQYF
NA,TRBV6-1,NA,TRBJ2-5,TGTGCCAGCAGTGATTCCTTCCGGGGGGCGGTATTGGAGACCCAGTACTTC,CASSDSFRGAVLETQYF
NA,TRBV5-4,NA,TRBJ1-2,TGTGCCAGCAGAGGCGAACAGCTGTATGGCTACACCTTC,CASRGEQLYGYTF
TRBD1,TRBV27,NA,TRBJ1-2,TGTGCCAGCAGTCTCGCCGGGACAGCTAACTATGGCTACACCTTC,CASSLAGTANYGYTF
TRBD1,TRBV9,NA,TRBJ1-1,TGTGCCAGCAGCGGAAATACAGGGGGAGGGTCTGAAGCTTTCTTT,CASSGNTGGGSEAFF
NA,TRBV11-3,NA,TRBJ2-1,TGTGCCAGCAGCGGCAGGGGGAGGTGGGATGAGCAGTTCTTC,CASSGRGRWDEQFF
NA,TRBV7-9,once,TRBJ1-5,TGTGCCAGCAGCTTAGGCGGGCTAGCGAATCAGCCCCAGCATTTT,CASSLGGLANQPQHF
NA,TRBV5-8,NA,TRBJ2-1,TGTGCCAGCAGCTTGAGACTAGGCCTTTACAATGAGCAGTTCTTC,CASSLRLGLYNEQFF
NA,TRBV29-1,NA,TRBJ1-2,TGCAGCGTTGGAACATTGACTTATGGCTACACCTTC,CSVGTLTYGYTF